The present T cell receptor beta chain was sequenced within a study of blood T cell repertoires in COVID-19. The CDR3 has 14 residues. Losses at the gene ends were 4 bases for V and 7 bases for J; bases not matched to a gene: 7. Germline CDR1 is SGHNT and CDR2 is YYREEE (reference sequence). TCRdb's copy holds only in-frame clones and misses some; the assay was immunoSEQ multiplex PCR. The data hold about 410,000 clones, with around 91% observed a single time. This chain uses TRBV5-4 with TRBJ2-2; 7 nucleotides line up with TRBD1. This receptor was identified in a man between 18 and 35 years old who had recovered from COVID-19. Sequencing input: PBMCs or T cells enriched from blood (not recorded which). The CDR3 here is CASSPTQGIGELFF. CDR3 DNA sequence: TGTGCCAGCAGCCCCACACAGGGGATCGGGGAGCTGTTTTTT.